This T cell receptor (beta chain) came from a study of blood T cell repertoires in COVID-19. Study overall: COVID-19 samples, acute and convalescent, were from the United States, Italy and Spain. Nucleic acid was either cDNA or gDNA, and it came from T cells, B-cell-depleted T cells, or PBMCs.

From germline, CDR1 is SNHLY and CDR2 FYNNEI. The CDR3 covers 12 residues. Trimming stripped 6 bases from V and 2 bases from J, with 6 bases between. Per the authors' pipeline: Using reference gene primer amplification, nucleated cell counts were estimated. Clones were read by immunoSEQ multiplex PCR, and TCRdb kept only the in-frame ones, dropping some. Clonal size and the V and J genes are those of that table, whereas D and trimming came from the DNA. Of 200,000 to 250,000 clones in the sample, about 87% were seen once. This chain links TRBV2 with TRBJ2-3; D perhaps matches TRBD2 (5 bases). This clonotype originated in a man aged 70-80 years with acute or convalescent COVID-19. The sample consisted of peripheral blood. The CDR3 sequence is CASRGDTDTQYF. The CDR3 DNA reads as TGTGCCAGCAGGGGAGACACAGATACGCAGTATTTT.